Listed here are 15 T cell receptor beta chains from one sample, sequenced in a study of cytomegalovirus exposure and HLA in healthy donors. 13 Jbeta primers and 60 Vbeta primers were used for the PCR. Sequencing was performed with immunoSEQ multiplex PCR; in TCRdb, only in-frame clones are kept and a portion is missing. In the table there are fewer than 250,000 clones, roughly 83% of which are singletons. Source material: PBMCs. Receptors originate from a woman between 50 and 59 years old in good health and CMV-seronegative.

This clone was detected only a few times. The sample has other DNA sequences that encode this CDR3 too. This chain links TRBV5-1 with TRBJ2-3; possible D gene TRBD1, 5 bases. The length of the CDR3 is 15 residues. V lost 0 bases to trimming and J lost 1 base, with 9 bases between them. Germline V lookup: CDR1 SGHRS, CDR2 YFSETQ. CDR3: CASSLAGLGTDTQYF. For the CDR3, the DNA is TGCGCCAGCAGCTTGGCAGGGTTGGGCACAGATACGCAGTATTTT.

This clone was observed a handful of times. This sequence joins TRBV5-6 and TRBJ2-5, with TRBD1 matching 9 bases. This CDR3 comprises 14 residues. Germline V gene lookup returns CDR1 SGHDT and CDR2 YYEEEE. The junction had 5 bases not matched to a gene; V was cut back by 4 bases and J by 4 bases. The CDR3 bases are TGTGCCAGCAGCATACAGGGGGCGGGAGAGACCCAGTACTTC. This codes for CASSIQGAGETQYF.

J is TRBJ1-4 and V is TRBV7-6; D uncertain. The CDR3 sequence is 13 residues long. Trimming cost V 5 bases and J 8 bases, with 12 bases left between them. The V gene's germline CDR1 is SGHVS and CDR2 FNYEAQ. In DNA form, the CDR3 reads TGTGCCAGCAGCCCGGACTTTAGGGAAAAACTGTTTTTT. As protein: CASSPDFREKLFF. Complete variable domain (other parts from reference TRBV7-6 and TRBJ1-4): GAGVSQSPRYKVTKRGQDVALRCDPISGHVSLYWYRQALGQGPEFLTYFNYEAQQDKSGLPNDRFSAERPEGSISTLTIQRTEQRDSAMYRCASSPDFREKLFFGSGTQLSVL.

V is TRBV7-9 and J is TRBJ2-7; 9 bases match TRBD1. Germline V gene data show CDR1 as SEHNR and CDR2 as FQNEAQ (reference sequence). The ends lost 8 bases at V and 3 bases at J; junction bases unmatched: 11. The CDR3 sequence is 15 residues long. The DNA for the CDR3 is TGTGCCAGCGGTGGAGGGACAGGGACCGGCTACGAGCAGTACTTC. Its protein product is CASGGGTGTGYEQYF.

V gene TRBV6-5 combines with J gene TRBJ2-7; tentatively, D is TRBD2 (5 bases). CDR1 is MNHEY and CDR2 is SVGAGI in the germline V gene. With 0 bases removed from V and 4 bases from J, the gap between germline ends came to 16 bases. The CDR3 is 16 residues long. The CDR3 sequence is CASSYSRFGIPYEQYF. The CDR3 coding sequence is TGTGCCAGCAGTTACTCGAGGTTCGGGATACCTTACGAGCAGTACTTC.

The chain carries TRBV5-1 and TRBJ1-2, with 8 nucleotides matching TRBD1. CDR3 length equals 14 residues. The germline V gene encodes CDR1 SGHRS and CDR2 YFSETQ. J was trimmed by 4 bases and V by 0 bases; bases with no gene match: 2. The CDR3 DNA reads TGCGCCAGCAGCTTGGACACAGGGGGCTATGGCTACACCTTC. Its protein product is CASSLDTGGYGYTF.

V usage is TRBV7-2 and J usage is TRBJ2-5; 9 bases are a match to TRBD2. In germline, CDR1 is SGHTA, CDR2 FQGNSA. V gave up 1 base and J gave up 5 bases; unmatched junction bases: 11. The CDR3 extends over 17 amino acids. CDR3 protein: CASSLGAGGRIGETQYF. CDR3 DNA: TGTGCCAGCAGCTTAGGGGCGGGGGGGCGGATTGGGGAGACCCAGTACTTC.

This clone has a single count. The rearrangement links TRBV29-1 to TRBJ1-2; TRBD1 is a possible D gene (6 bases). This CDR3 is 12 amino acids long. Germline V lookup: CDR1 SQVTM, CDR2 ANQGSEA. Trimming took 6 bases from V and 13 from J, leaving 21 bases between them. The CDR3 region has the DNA TGCAGCGTCAGAAACGGACAGAAGGGCCTCACCTTC. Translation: CSVRNGQKGLTF.

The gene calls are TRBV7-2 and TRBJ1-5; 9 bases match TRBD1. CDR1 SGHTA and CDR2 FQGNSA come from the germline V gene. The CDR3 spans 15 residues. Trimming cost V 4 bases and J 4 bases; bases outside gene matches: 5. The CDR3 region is CASSSGQGPNQPQHF. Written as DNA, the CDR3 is TGTGCCAGCAGCTCGGGACAGGGCCCGAATCAGCCCCAGCATTTT.

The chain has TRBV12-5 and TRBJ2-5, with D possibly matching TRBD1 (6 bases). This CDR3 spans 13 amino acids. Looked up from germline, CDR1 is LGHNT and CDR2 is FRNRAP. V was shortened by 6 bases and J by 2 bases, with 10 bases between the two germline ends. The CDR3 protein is CASGYRVQETQYF. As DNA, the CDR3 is TGTGCTAGTGGCTACAGGGTTCAAGAGACCCAGTACTTC.

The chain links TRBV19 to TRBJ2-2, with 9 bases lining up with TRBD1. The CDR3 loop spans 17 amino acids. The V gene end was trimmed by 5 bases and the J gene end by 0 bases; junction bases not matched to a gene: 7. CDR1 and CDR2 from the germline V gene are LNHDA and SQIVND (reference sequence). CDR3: CASSSEQGAANTGELFF. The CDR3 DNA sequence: TGTGCCAGTAGTTCTGAACAGGGGGCCGCGAACACCGGGGAGCTGTTTTTT.

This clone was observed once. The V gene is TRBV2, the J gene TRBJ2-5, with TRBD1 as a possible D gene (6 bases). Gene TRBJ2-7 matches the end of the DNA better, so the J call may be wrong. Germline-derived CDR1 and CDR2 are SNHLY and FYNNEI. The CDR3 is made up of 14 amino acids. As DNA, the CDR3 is TGTGCCAGCAGATTCCGGGACACACTCTACGAGCAGTACTTC. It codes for CASRFRDTLYEQYF.

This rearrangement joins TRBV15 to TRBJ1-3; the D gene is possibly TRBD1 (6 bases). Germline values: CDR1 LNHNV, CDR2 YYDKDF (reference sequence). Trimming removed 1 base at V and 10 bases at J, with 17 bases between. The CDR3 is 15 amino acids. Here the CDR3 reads CATSRGGTSPNTIYF. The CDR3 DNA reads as TGTGCCACCAGCAGAGGTGGGACATCCCCGAATACCATATATTTT.

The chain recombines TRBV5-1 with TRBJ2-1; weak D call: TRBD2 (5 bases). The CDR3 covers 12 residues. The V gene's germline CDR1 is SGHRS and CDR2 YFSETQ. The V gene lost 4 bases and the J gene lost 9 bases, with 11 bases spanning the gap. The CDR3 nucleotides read TGCGCCAGCAGCATACCAAGCGGTGAGCAGTTCTTC. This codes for CASSIPSGEQFF.

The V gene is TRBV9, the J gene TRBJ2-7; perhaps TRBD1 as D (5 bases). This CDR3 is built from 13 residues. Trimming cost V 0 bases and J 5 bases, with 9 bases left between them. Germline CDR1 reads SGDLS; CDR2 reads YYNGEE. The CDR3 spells CASSVEEGDEQYF. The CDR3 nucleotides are TGTGCCAGCAGCGTAGAGGAAGGGGACGAGCAGTACTTC.